A single sample gave rise to the 30 T cell receptor beta chains below, sequenced in a study of immune evolution from preneoplasia to lung adenocarcinoma. Libraries were prepared by immunoSEQ multiplex PCR; TCRdb keeps only in-frame clonotypes and omits some of them. This table has over 6,500 clones, 80% appearing once. Sequencing was done on a sample of FFPE adjacent normal lung tissue. The origin of the receptors is a person aged 70 to 85 with lung adenocarcinoma.

The V call is TRBV30, the J call TRBJ1-1; D gene uncertain. CDR3 size: 11 residues. With 7 bases removed from V and 6 bases from J, the gap between germline ends came to 12 bases. From germline, CDR1 is GTSNPN and CDR2 SVGIG (reference sequence). CDR3 amino acids: CAFSKKAEAFF. CDR3 sequence (DNA): TGTGCCTTCTCAAAGAAGGCTGAAGCTTTCTTT.

In this sample, this clone turned up a few times. The rearrangement uses TRBV5-1 and TRBJ1-6; 9 bases line up with TRBD1. With 2 bases clipped from V and 10 bases from J, the junction kept 4 bases outside the gene matches. Germline loops: CDR1 SGHRS, CDR2 YFSETQ. The CDR3 has 14 amino acids. In nucleotides, the CDR3 is TGCGCCAGCAGCTTAGGACAGGGGCACTCACCCCTCCACTTT. Its protein is CASSLGQGHSPLHF.

The chain employs TRBV30 and TRBJ2-2; TRBD2 might be the D (5 bases). Looked up from germline, CDR1 is GTSNPN and CDR2 is SVGIG (reference sequence). The length of the CDR3 is 13 residues. V lost 7 bases and J lost 0, with 9 bases in between. In nucleotides, the CDR3 is TGTGCCTTGGACTGGACGAACACCGGGGAGCTGTTTTTT. Translated, it gives CALDWTNTGELFF.

The rearrangement links TRBV28 to TRBJ2-3, with D unresolved. The CDR3 runs 12 residues. Germline values: CDR1 MDHEN, CDR2 SYDVKM. V was cut by 3 bases and J by 9 bases, with 10 bases left in between. Here the CDR3 DNA reads TGTGCCAGCAGTTTTACTACCCGCACGCAGTATTTT. It specifies CASSFTTRTQYF.

This clone was detected a few times. This chain links TRBV6-5 with TRBJ1-3, with D unresolved. V was trimmed by 8 bases and J by 0 bases, leaving 8 bases between them. The CDR3 totals 13 residues. CDR1 is MNHEY, CDR2 SVGAGI, per germline. The CDR3 region is CASGRGSGNTIYF. CDR3 nucleotide sequence: TGTGCCAGCGGCAGAGGCTCTGGAAACACCATATATTTT.

A few counts support this clone. V gene TRBV13 combines with J gene TRBJ2-3, with 10 bases identical to TRBD1. The CDR3 is made up of 15 amino acids. Germline-derived CDR1 and CDR2 are PRHDT and FYEKMQ (reference sequence). The V and J ends lost 2 bases and 5 bases, in that order; junction bases with no gene match: 4. CDR3 loop: CASSLRQGAVDTQYF. Written as DNA, the CDR3 is TGTGCCAGCAGCTTACGACAGGGGGCGGTAGATACGCAGTATTTT.

This chain connects TRBV20-1 to TRBJ2-7; D not certain. V was cut by 8 bases and J by 8 bases, with 16 bases left in between. The V gene's germline CDR1 is DFQATT and CDR2 SNEGSKA (reference sequence). CDR3 length: 11 amino acids. CDR3 nucleotide sequence: TGCAGTACGAGTCCGTCGACTCAGCAGTACTTC. Residues: CSTSPSTQQYF.

V gene TRBV27 combines with J gene TRBJ1-1; D might be TRBD1 (5 bases). There are 15 residues in the CDR3. The germline gives CDR1 MNHEY, CDR2 SMNVEV (reference sequence). V lost 3 bases and J 4 bases, leaving 15 bases between the germline ends. CDR3 protein: CASSFEGRQFTEAFF. The CDR3 DNA reads TGTGCCAGCAGTTTTGAGGGACGTCAGTTCACTGAAGCTTTCTTT.

The chain employs TRBV7-9 and TRBJ1-2; 7 bases line up with TRBD1. In germline, CDR1 is SEHNR, CDR2 FQNEAQ (reference sequence). The CDR3 is 15 amino acids. Germline trimming cut 3 bases from V and 6 bases from J; bases unmatched to any gene: 10. CDR3 coding DNA: TGTGCCAGCAGCTTGGGGCAGGGGGTAGAGGATGGCTACACCTTC. Residues: CASSLGQGVEDGYTF.

The gene calls are TRBV27 and TRBJ1-1; weak D call: TRBD1 (5 bases). Trimming stripped 4 bases from V and 8 bases from J, with 14 bases between. Germline CDR1 MNHEY, CDR2 SMNVEV (reference sequence). This CDR3 is 13 amino acids long. In DNA, the CDR3 is TGTGCCAGCAGTTACTTCGCCGGGGCGGAAGCTTTCTTT. As protein: CASSYFAGAEAFF.

This chain links TRBV6-5 with TRBJ1-1; D possibly corresponds to TRBD1 (5 bases). The CDR3 is 14 residues long. Germline V gene sequence: CDR1 MNHEY, CDR2 SVGAGI. Trimming took off 2 bases at V and 4 bases at J, with 11 bases between the two ends. Written as DNA, the CDR3 is TGTGCCAGCAGTTACGACGGCAGGGTCACTGAAGCTTTCTTT. Its protein is CASSYDGRVTEAFF.

The chain links TRBV1 to TRBJ2-1; the table's D call of TRBD2 was not tested on the DNA. TRBV1 is a pseudogene locus. CDR3 length: 11 residues. In DNA, the CDR3 is TGCACCAGCAGCGTCGGGACTCAGCAGTTCTTC. This gives the protein CTSSVGTQQFF.

The V gene is TRBV2, the J gene TRBJ2-1; D remains ambiguous. This CDR3 has 12 residues. Germline lookup yields CDR1 SNHLY and CDR2 FYNNEI. Trimming removed 8 bases from V and 4 bases from J, with 9 bases in between. Written as DNA, the CDR3 is TGTGCCAGCGCCAGAGCTTACAATGAGCAGTTCTTC. This gives the protein CASARAYNEQFF. Filled out from reference TRBV2 and TRBJ2-1, the complete variable domain reads EPEVTQTPSHQVTQMGQEVILRCVPISNHLYFYWYRQILGQKVEFLVSFYNNEISEKSEIFDDQFSVERPDGSNFTLKIRSTKLEDSAMYFCASARAYNEQFFGPGTRLTVL.

The CDR3 DNA reads as TGTGCCAGCAGCTCCCTGACGGGACACCTTTTAGCTTTCTTT. It is translated as CASSSLTGHLLAFF. The V call is TRBV14, the J call TRBJ1-1; weak D call: TRBD1 (6 bases). Germline lookup yields CDR1 SGHDN and CDR2 FVKESK. This CDR3 is 14 amino acids long. Trimming took 5 bases from V and 10 from J, leaving 20 bases between them.

The gene calls are TRBV10-3 and TRBJ2-1, with D possibly being TRBD2 (6 bases). This CDR3 region has 14 residues. V was trimmed by 3 bases and J by 7 bases, leaving 13 bases between them. Germline V CDR1 and CDR2: ENHRY, SYGVKD. CDR3 DNA: TGTGCCATCAGTGAATGGCGGGGAGGTAATGAGCAGTTCTTC. It encodes CAISEWRGGNEQFF.

This clone was seen only a few times. The chain recombines TRBV7-2 with TRBJ1-2; no firm D call. Germline values: CDR1 SGHTA, CDR2 FQGNSA. V shed 6 bases and J shed 1 base, with 9 bases lying between them. This CDR3 region has 13 residues. The CDR3 reads CASRNPLNYGYTF. CDR3 nucleotide sequence: TGTGCCAGCAGAAATCCCCTTAACTATGGCTACACCTTC. Filled out from reference TRBV7-2 and TRBJ1-2, the complete variable domain reads GAGVSQSPSNKVTEKGKDVELRCDPISGHTALYWYRQSLGQGLEFLIYFQGNSAPDKSGLPSDRFSAERTGGSVSTLTIQRTQQEDSAVYLCASRNPLNYGYTFGSGTRLTVV.

V is TRBV10-2 and J is TRBJ1-1; D is uncertain. CDR1 and CDR2 from the germline V gene are WSHSY and SAAADI. The CDR3 has 13 amino acids. The germline V and J ends were trimmed by 0 bases and 8 bases, with 10 bases remaining between them. CDR3 in amino acids: CASSESIGREAFF. The CDR3 coding sequence is TGCGCCAGCAGTGAGTCGATCGGCAGGGAAGCTTTCTTT.

This clone was detected once. The chain couples TRBV20-1 to TRBJ1-4; D not resolved. Trimming removed 6 bases at V and 5 bases at J, with 7 bases between. Germline CDR1 DFQATT, CDR2 SNEGSKA (reference sequence). This CDR3 is built from 11 residues. The CDR3 DNA follows: TGCAGTGCCCCTTTGAATGAAAAACTGTTTTTT. Residues: CSAPLNEKLFF.

The chain has TRBV7-3 and TRBJ2-1; 10 bases match TRBD2. Germline CDR1 and CDR2: SGHTA and FQGTGA. The CDR3 runs to 16 residues. V lost 2 bases and J lost 7; bases outside the gene matches: 8. CDR3 sequence: CASSLSSGSGRNEQFF. The CDR3 DNA is TGTGCCAGCAGCTTATCTAGCGGGAGTGGTCGTAATGAGCAGTTCTTC. The complete variable domain, with remaining parts taken from reference TRBV7-3 and TRBJ2-1, reads GAGVSQTPSNKVTEKGKYVELRCDPISGHTALYWYRQSLGQGPEFLIYFQGTGAADDSGLPNDRFFAVRPEGSVSTLKIQRTERGDSAVYLCASSLSSGSGRNEQFFGPGTRLTVL.

The chain combines TRBV6-6 with TRBJ1-6; 8 bases agree with TRBD1. This CDR3 has 15 residues. J lost 5 bases, V lost 2 bases, and 2 bases had no gene match. Germline CDR1 reads MNHNY; CDR2 reads SVGAGI (reference sequence). DNA of the CDR3: TGTGCCAGCAGTTACCCGGGACAGGATAATTCACCCCTCCACTTT. It specifies CASSYPGQDNSPLHF.

The chain is built from TRBV11-3 and TRBJ2-7, with a tentative D call TRBD2 (5 bases). V lost 4 bases and J lost 4, with 11 bases in between. CDR1 SGHNT and CDR2 YENEEA come from the germline V gene. The CDR3 is 13 amino acids. CDR3 DNA sequence: TGTGCCAGCAGCTCAGCGGAGGCGTACGAGCAGTACTTC. Protein sequence: CASSSAEAYEQYF.

The rearrangement uses TRBV15 and TRBJ1-4; D is ambiguous. Trimming stripped 0 bases from V and 8 bases from J, with 7 bases between. The CDR3 loop spans 13 amino acids. The germline V gene encodes CDR1 LNHNV and CDR2 YYDKDF (reference sequence). The CDR3 DNA reads as TGTGCCACCAGCAGAGAGAGGGTGGAAAAACTGTTTTTT. This sequence encodes CATSRERVEKLFF.

This clone was observed a few times. V is TRBV4-1 and J is TRBJ2-3; D gene ambiguous. The CDR3 is 14 amino acids. V was pared by 0 bases and J by 0 bases, with 4 bases between. The germline gives CDR1 MGHRA, CDR2 YSYEKL. The CDR3, as DNA: TGCGCCAGCAGCCAAGAAGCGAGCACAGATACGCAGTATTTT. Its translation: CASSQEASTDTQYF.

This chain uses TRBV30 with TRBJ2-6; tentatively, D is TRBD1 or TRBD2 (5 bases each). Germline V gene sequence: CDR1 GTSNPN, CDR2 SVGIG (reference sequence). V shed 6 bases and J shed 0 bases, with 6 bases lying between them. The CDR3 runs 13 residues. CDR3 amino acids: CACGTSGANVLTF. The DNA for the CDR3 is TGTGCCTGTGGGACCTCTGGGGCCAACGTCCTGACTTTC.

The rearrangement joins TRBV30 to TRBJ1-4, with D possibly TRBD1 on 5 matching bases. The V gene lost 2 bases and the J gene lost 8 bases, with 12 bases spanning the gap. CDR3 size: 13 residues. Germline CDR1 GTSNPN, CDR2 SVGIG (reference sequence). The CDR3 DNA sequence: TGTGCCTGGAGTTTTCAGGGCCGGGAAAAACTGTTTTTT. It specifies CAWSFQGREKLFF.

The chain couples TRBV7-9 to TRBJ2-7, with D perhaps being TRBD1 or TRBD2 (6 bases each). Looked up from germline, CDR1 is SEHNR and CDR2 is FQNEAQ (reference sequence). The ends were cut back, 5 bases at V and 2 bases at J, with 16 bases in the middle. CDR3 length: 15 amino acids. This CDR3 is CASSQGQGRTYEQYF. DNA of the CDR3: TGTGCCAGCAGCCAGGGTCAGGGGAGGACCTACGAGCAGTACTTC.

The rearrangement joins TRBV4-2 to TRBJ2-7; TRBD1 is a possible D gene (5 bases). V was cut by 0 bases and J by 3 bases, with 9 bases left in between. Germline CDR1 reads LGHNA; CDR2 reads YNFKEQ. This CDR3 has 14 amino acids. In DNA form, the CDR3 reads TGTGCCAGCAGCCAAGAAAAGGGGCACTACGAGCAGTACTTC. Its translation: CASSQEKGHYEQYF.

On this clone itself: The junction departs from germline at one end; a sequencing error may be responsible. The chain carries TRBV6-5 and TRBJ1-2; TRBD1 is a possible D gene (6 bases). Germline V gene sequence: CDR1 MNHEY, CDR2 SVGAGI. The CDR3 spans 14 residues. The CDR3 loop is CASSYSKGVGGYTF. For the CDR3, the DNA is TGTGCTAGCAGTTACTCGAAGGGGGTCGGTGGCTACACCTTC.

The chain is built from TRBV28 and TRBJ1-4; unclear D gene. The CDR3 has 18 residues. Deletions cut 2 bases from V and 0 bases from J, with 16 bases between. Germline CDR1 MDHEN, CDR2 SYDVKM. The CDR3 DNA reads TGTGCCAGCAGTTTACTAAGTCATGGCGCTGCAACTAATGAAAAACTGTTTTTT. Translating it yields CASSLLSHGAATNEKLFF.

The gene calls are TRBV28 and TRBJ1-1; no definite D call. The CDR3 is 12 amino acids. Germline V gene lookup returns CDR1 MDHEN and CDR2 SYDVKM. With 8 bases removed from V and 0 bases from J, the gap between germline ends came to 7 bases. CDR3 in amino acids: CASGNLNTEAFF. CDR3 nucleotides: TGTGCCAGCGGGAACTTGAACACTGAAGCTTTCTTT. The variable domain in full, with the rest retrieved from reference TRBV28 and TRBJ1-1, is DVKVTQSSRYLVKRTGEKVFLECVQDMDHENMFWYRQDPGLGLRLIYFSYDVKMKEKGDIPEGYSVSREKKERFSLILESASTNQTSMYLCASGNLNTEAFFGQGTRLTVV.